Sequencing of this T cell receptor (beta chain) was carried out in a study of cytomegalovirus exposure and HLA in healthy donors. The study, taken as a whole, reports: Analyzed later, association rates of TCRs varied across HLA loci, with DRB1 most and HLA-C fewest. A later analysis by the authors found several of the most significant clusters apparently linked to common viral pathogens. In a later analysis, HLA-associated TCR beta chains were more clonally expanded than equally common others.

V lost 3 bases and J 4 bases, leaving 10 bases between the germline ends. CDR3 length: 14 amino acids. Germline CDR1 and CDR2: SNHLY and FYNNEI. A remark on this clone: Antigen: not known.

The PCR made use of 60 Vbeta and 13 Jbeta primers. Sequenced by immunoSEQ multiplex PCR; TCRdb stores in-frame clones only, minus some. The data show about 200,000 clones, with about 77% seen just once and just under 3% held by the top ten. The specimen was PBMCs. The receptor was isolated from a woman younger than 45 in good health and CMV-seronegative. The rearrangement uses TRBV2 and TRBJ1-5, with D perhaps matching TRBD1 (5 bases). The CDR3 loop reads CASSDRSGNQPQHF. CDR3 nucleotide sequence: TGTGCCAGCAGTGATCGGTCAGGGAATCAGCCCCAGCATTTT.